Presented here are 12 T cell receptor beta chains from one specimen sequenced in a study of spatial heterogeneity in lung cancer. Overall study findings and caveats: Within tumors, counts of expanded alpha and beta TCRs tracked tumor mutation counts.

Antigens of these TCRs are unknown. TCRdb processed the 5' RACE reads anew with MiXCR; each CDR3 protein has one entry. The profile shows some 11,000 distinct CDR3 sequences, roughly 5.2% of them singletons. Time point noted: sample taken at primary tumor resection. The sequencing here drew on lung tumor tissue, taken at surgery. These receptors were taken from a male donor with early-stage non-small cell lung cancer.

This clonotype appeared many times. The library was prepared for alpha chains; this beta chain is a stray read, so its frequency means little. This chain joins TRBV19 and TRBJ1-5, with 7 bases identical to TRBD1. The germline CDR1 and CDR2 sequences are LNHDA and SQIVND (reference sequence). V was clipped by 0 bases and J by 9 bases; unmatched bases: 11. The CDR3 is 16 amino acids. The CDR3: CASSIDGAGGYRPQHF. For the CDR3, the DNA is TGTGCCAGTAGTATAGATGGGGCAGGGGGTTATCGGCCCCAGCATTTT.

Only a few counts were recorded for this clonotype. This beta chain was picked up by a library intended for alpha chains and is off target, so its count carries little meaning. The CDR3 region has the DNA TGTGCCAGCAGTTACTCGCAGGGGAATCATGGCTACACCTTC. Protein sequence: CASSYSQGNHGYTF. The chain uses TRBV6-6 and TRBJ1-2, with D perhaps matching TRBD1 (6 bases). V lost 0 bases and J 6 bases, leaving 11 bases between the germline ends. This CDR3 is 14 amino acids long. CDR1 and CDR2 from the germline V gene are MNHNY and SVGAGI (reference sequence).

There are many counts of this clonotype. A library made for alpha chains picked up this beta chain off target, so its size means little. The chain is built from TRBV13 and TRBJ2-1, with 9 bases that match TRBD2. The CDR3 has 17 residues. The V gene end was trimmed by 8 bases and the J gene end by 8 bases; junction bases not matched to a gene: 19. Germline V gene lookup returns CDR1 PRHDT and CDR2 FYEKMQ (reference sequence). CDR3 sequence: CASRGLSLAGSVHEQFF. DNA for the CDR3: TGTGCCAGCCGGGGCCTCAGCCTAGCGGGATCGGTCCATGAGCAGTTCTTC.

This clonotype was observed many times. This beta chain is an off-target read within a library intended for alpha chains, so its frequency means little. This sequence joins TRBV9 and TRBJ2-5; possibly TRBD1 or TRBD2 for D (6 bases each). The CDR3 has 16 residues. Germline V gene sequence: CDR1 SGDLS, CDR2 YYNGEE. Trimming cost V 0 bases and J 4 bases, with 16 bases left between them. The CDR3 loop reads CASSVEGRGQGETQYF. CDR3 coding DNA: TGTGCCAGCAGCGTAGAAGGTCGGGGGCAGGGAGAGACCCAGTACTTC.

This clonotype was observed at least ten times. Because this beta chain is a stray read in a library intended to capture alpha chains, its abundance should not be given much weight. The chain links TRBV20-1 to TRBJ2-6, with a weak D call TRBD2 (6 bases). The ends were cut back, 6 bases at V and 0 bases at J, with 6 bases in the middle. The CDR3 runs 13 residues. The germline gives CDR1 DFQATT, CDR2 SNEGSKA (reference sequence). Here the CDR3 DNA reads TGCAGTGCCGGGGGCTCTGGGGCCAACGTCCTGACTTTC. Its translation is CSAGGSGANVLTF.

This clonotype has at least ten counts. In a library made to pick up alpha chains, this beta chain is a stray read with a size that means little. The V call is TRBV28, the J call TRBJ1-4; 7 bases agree with TRBD1. The length of the CDR3 is 15 residues. V gave up 6 bases and J gave up 0 bases; unmatched junction bases: 4. Per germline, CDR1 MDHEN and CDR2 SYDVKM. CDR3 DNA sequence: TGTGCCAGCAGGACAGGGCCCCCAACTAATGAAAAACTGTTTTTT. Translating it yields CASRTGPPTNEKLFF. The full variable domain, in which reference TRBV28 and TRBJ1-4 provide the parts outside the CDR3, is DVKVTQSSRYLVKRTGEKVFLECVQDMDHENMFWYRQDPGLGLRLIYFSYDVKMKEKGDIPEGYSVSREKKERFSLILESASTNQTSMYLCASRTGPPTNEKLFFGSGTQLSVL.

This clonotype rates as medium-sized. Since the library was made to target alpha chains, this beta chain is a stray read and its abundance is not meaningful. V is TRBV14 and J is TRBJ1-2; D remains unclear. The CDR3 contains 12 residues. V lost 1 base and J 5 bases, leaving 5 bases between the germline ends. Germline assignment: CDR1 SGHDN and CDR2 FVKESK. The CDR3: CASSQAAYGYTF. As DNA, the CDR3 is TGTGCCAGCAGCCAAGCTGCGTATGGCTACACCTTC.

With regard to this clonotype: A library made for alpha chains picked up this beta chain off target, so its size means little. The chain links TRBV6-2 or TRBV6-3 to TRBJ2-1; possibly TRBD2 for D (7 bases). Trimming shortened V by 4 bases and J by 9 bases, and 22 bases separated the two germline ends. Germline values: CDR1 MNHEY, CDR2 SVGEGT. The CDR3 is 16 amino acids. CDR3 in amino acids: CASSSHVGGQKGEQFF. Written as DNA, the CDR3 is TGTGCCAGCAGTTCCCACGTCGGGGGGCAAAAGGGTGAGCAGTTCTTC.

The table lists this clonotype with many counts. Because the library targeted alpha chains, this beta chain is an off-target read whose size means little. The chain combines TRBV19 with TRBJ2-7; D unclear. V lost 3 bases and J 7 bases, leaving 13 bases between the germline ends. The CDR3 spans 13 residues. CDR1 LNHDA and CDR2 SQIVND come from the germline V gene (reference sequence). The CDR3 DNA follows: TGTGCCAGTAGTATCATAGGTACGGGTGAGCAGTACTTC. This translates into CASSIIGTGEQYF.

By share of the sample, this clonotype is large (0.1 to 1%). This beta chain lies outside the target of a library built for alpha chains; its clone size means little. The V and J genes are TRBV29-1 and TRBJ1-5; D gene unclear. Germline values: CDR1 SQVTM, CDR2 ANQGSEA. V was pared by 4 bases and J by 4 bases, with 11 bases between. This CDR3 is 13 amino acids long. This chain's CDR3 is CSVVLGINQPQHF. CDR3 DNA: TGCAGCGTTGTCCTGGGGATTAATCAGCCCCAGCATTTT.

About this clonotype itself: This beta chain is a stray read from a library made for alpha chains; its abundance is not meaningful. J is TRBJ1-5 and V is TRBV5-1; D is undetermined. The CDR3 length is 15 residues. The V end was cut by 4 bases, the J end by 0 bases, with 11 bases between. Germline CDR1 and CDR2: SGHRS and YFSETQ. CDR3 in amino acids: CASSPDGFSNQPQHF. The CDR3 bases are TGCGCCAGCAGCCCGGACGGATTTAGCAATCAGCCCCAGCATTTT. Full variable domain (rest looked up from reference TRBV5-1 and TRBJ1-5): KAGVTQTPRYLIKTRGQQVTLSCSPISGHRSVSWYQQTPGQGLQFLFEYFSETQRNKGNFPGRFSGRQFSNSRSEMNVSTLELGDSALYLCASSPDGFSNQPQHFGDGTRLSIL.

At least ten counts were recorded for this clonotype. With the library built for alpha chains, this beta chain is off target and its frequency is not meaningful. The chain joins TRBV5-1 to TRBJ1-1; D gene uncertain. The CDR3 length is 14 residues. Germline-derived CDR1 and CDR2 are SGHRS and YFSETQ. Trimming removed 5 bases from V and 1 base from J, with 12 bases in between. This chain's CDR3 is CASRSGAANTEAFF. The CDR3 nucleotides read TGCGCCAGCAGAAGCGGAGCAGCGAACACTGAAGCTTTCTTT.